These 21 T cell receptor beta chains originate from one sample sequenced in a study of blood T cells in healthy people across ages. With a J-beta primer mix and a sample-barcoded 5' primer, a second PCR ran about 6 to 11 cycles. One entry per CDR3 protein results from TCRdb running MiXCR on the 5' RACE reads. The table records approximately 600,000 distinct CDR3 sequences, roughly three fifths of them present only once. Sequencing was done on a sample of blood. The origin of the receptors is a man aged 60 to 69 in good health.

The chain couples TRBV7-8 to TRBJ2-4, with TRBD1 as a possible D gene (6 bases). The CDR3 sequence is 17 residues long. V lost 5 bases to trimming and J lost 0 bases, with 17 bases between them. Germline-derived CDR1 and CDR2 are SGHVS and FQNEAQ. CDR3 amino acids: CASSPVGATLAKNIQYF. The CDR3 DNA sequence: TGTGCCAGCAGCCCGGTGGGGGCGACTCTAGCCAAAAACATTCAGTACTTC.

V is TRBV20-1 and J is TRBJ2-5, with D unclear. V dropped 6 bases and J dropped 4 bases, with 18 bases sitting between them. CDR1 is DFQATT and CDR2 is SNEGSKA in the germline V gene (reference sequence). This CDR3 region has 14 residues. Here the CDR3 DNA reads TGCAGTGCCCGACTGGGTCTTGCTTCAGAGACCCAGTACTTC. Its translation is CSARLGLASETQYF.

V and J are TRBV11-1 and TRBJ2-1; D is unclear. Trimming left V 5 bases short and J 6 bases short, with 8 bases between. Germline CDR1 SGHAT, CDR2 FQDESV (reference sequence). The CDR3 length is 12 residues. The CDR3 loop is CASSPHSNEQFF. In DNA, the CDR3 is TGTGCCAGCAGCCCCCACAGCAATGAGCAGTTCTTC.

This chain joins TRBV3-1 and TRBJ2-1; 15 bases are a match to TRBD2. This CDR3 comprises 18 residues. The J segment lost 9 bases and the V segment lost 8 bases, leaving 17 bases of the junction unmatched. Germline V gene data show CDR1 as LGHDT and CDR2 as YNNKEL (reference sequence). The CDR3, as DNA: TGTGCCAGCCGCCGGACTAGCGGGGGGGCGGCCCATACAATTGAGCAGTTCTTC. This translates into CASRRTSGGAAHTIEQFF.

The sample holds many counts of this clonotype. An end of the junction differs from the germline gene, which may be a read error. The chain recombines TRBV5-1 with TRBJ2-1; 8 bases fit TRBD1. The CDR3 runs to 15 residues. CDR1 and CDR2 from the germline V gene are SGHRS and YFSETQ. CDR3 residues: CASSRGQGSYNEQFF. The CDR3 DNA reads as TGTGCCAGCAGCCGTGGACAGGGCTCCTACAATGAGCAGTTCTTC.

J is TRBJ2-5 and V is TRBV5-1; the D call may be TRBD1 or TRBD2 (5 bases each). Trimming shortened V by 0 bases and J by 4 bases, and 13 bases separated the two germline ends. The CDR3 covers 15 residues. CDR1 and CDR2 (germline): SGHRS, YFSETQ. This CDR3 is CASSLEQGVRETQYF. The CDR3 bases are TGCGCCAGCAGCTTGGAGCAGGGAGTAAGAGAGACCCAGTACTTC. Complete variable domain (other parts from reference TRBV5-1 and TRBJ2-5): KAGVTQTPRYLIKTRGQQVTLSCSPISGHRSVSWYQQTPGQGLQFLFEYFSETQRNKGNFPGRFSGRQFSNSRSEMNVSTLELGDSALYLCASSLEQGVRETQYFGPGTRLLVL.

In this sample, this clonotype turned up a few times. The chain is built from TRBV4-1 and TRBJ2-1; D unresolved. This CDR3 is built from 16 residues. Trimming stripped 1 base from V and 1 base from J, with 11 bases between. Germline values: CDR1 MGHRA, CDR2 YSYEKL. The CDR3 DNA sequence: TGCGCCAGCAGCCAAGTCGATCTTATATCCTACAATGAGCAGTTCTTC. This sequence encodes CASSQVDLISYNEQFF.

This clonotype occurred a few times. The chain has TRBV3-1 and TRBJ1-2, with 7 bases aligning to TRBD1. This CDR3 has 14 amino acids. Germline CDR1 and CDR2: LGHDT and YNNKEL (reference sequence). The V and J ends lost 4 bases and 5 bases, in that order; junction bases with no gene match: 7. The chain's CDR3 is CASSPPDRDYGYTF. DNA for the CDR3: TGTGCCAGCAGCCCCCCAGACAGGGATTATGGCTACACCTTC.

The genes are TRBV5-5 and TRBJ1-6; D remains ambiguous. The germline V and J ends were trimmed by 4 bases and 11 bases, with 16 bases remaining between them. The length of the CDR3 is 14 residues. Germline CDR1 and CDR2: SGHKS and YYEKEE (reference sequence). The CDR3 bases are TGTGCCAGCAGCATGGACGGCTCTTATCCACCCCTCCACTTT. Its translation is CASSMDGSYPPLHF.

This chain joins TRBV7-4 and TRBJ2-7; 8 bases line up with TRBD2. The V gene's germline CDR1 is SGHVT and CDR2 SQSDAQ. Germline trimming cut 7 bases from V and 0 bases from J; bases unmatched to any gene: 14. This CDR3 region has 17 residues. CDR3 sequence reads: CASIEATAGAPSYEQYF. The CDR3 DNA reads TGTGCCAGCATTGAGGCCACAGCGGGGGCCCCCTCCTACGAGCAGTACTTC.

The chain uses TRBV20-1 and TRBJ2-5; D gene unclear. Trimming pared 0 bases from V and 2 bases from J, leaving 10 bases between. Germline assignment: CDR1 DFQATT and CDR2 SNEGSKA (reference sequence). The CDR3 contains 14 residues. In DNA, the CDR3 is TGCAGTGCTAGAGATCAAAACAGACAAGAGACCCAGTACTTC. Translating gives CSARDQNRQETQYF.

This clonotype was picked up a small number of times. The V gene is TRBV6-1, the J gene TRBJ2-7; 15 bases match TRBD2. CDR3 length equals 17 residues. V gave up 6 bases and J gave up 0 bases; unmatched junction bases: 6. Per germline, CDR1 MNHNS and CDR2 SASEGT. CDR3 residues: CASRGTSGGTISYEQYF. CDR3 nucleotides: TGTGCCAGCAGAGGGACTAGCGGGGGGACGATCTCCTACGAGCAGTACTTC.

V gene TRBV6-1 combines with J gene TRBJ2-7; D is undetermined. V lost 2 bases, J lost 2 bases, and 4 bases lay in between. This CDR3 has 12 residues. CDR1 is MNHNS and CDR2 is SASEGT in the germline V gene. CDR3 nucleotides: TGTGCCAGCAGTGAAACACCCTACGAGCAGTACTTC. This codes for CASSETPYEQYF.

This clonotype has more than one count but fewer than ten. The chain links TRBV25-1 to TRBJ2-7, with D perhaps matching TRBD2 (7 bases). The CDR3 loop spans 14 amino acids. The germline V gene encodes CDR1 MGHDK and CDR2 SYGVNS. Deletions cut 5 bases from V and 5 bases from J, with 16 bases between. The chain's CDR3 is CASSSIRGADEQYF. DNA for the CDR3: TGTGCCAGCAGTTCGATCCGGGGGGCTGACGAGCAGTACTTC.

The chain carries TRBV15 and TRBJ2-1, with D perhaps TRBD2 (5 bases). V lost 2 bases, J lost 3 bases, and 8 bases lay in between. The germline gives CDR1 LNHNV, CDR2 YYDKDF (reference sequence). The length of the CDR3 is 14 residues. CDR3 DNA: TGTGCCACCAGCAGAACGGGATTCTACAATGAGCAGTTCTTC. The encoded protein is CATSRTGFYNEQFF.

This clonotype has only a few counts. The rearrangement links TRBV7-2 to TRBJ2-1; the match to TRBD2 covers 8 bases. The J segment lost 3 bases and the V segment lost 5 bases, leaving 6 bases of the junction unmatched. The CDR3 has 15 amino acids. Germline V gene data show CDR1 as SGHTA and CDR2 as FQGNSA. CDR3 nucleotides: TGTGCCAGCAGCGGTATAGCGGGACTCTACAATGAGCAGTTCTTC. Amino acids: CASSGIAGLYNEQFF.

On this clonotype: A much larger clone differs by one base, so this may be a read error. This chain uses TRBV14 with TRBJ1-6, with D hard to call. Looked up from germline, CDR1 is SGHDN and CDR2 is FVKESK. The CDR3 totals 14 residues. The CDR3 reads CASSPSSYNSPFHF. CDR3 coding DNA: TGTGCCAGCAGCCCTAGCTCCTATAATTCACCCTTCCACTTT.

A note on this clonotype: A junction end diverges from the germline sequence, so it may reflect a read error. The rearrangement uses TRBV12-3 or TRBV12-4 and TRBJ2-3; D is perhaps TRBD1 (5 bases). The CDR3 loop spans 14 amino acids. This chain's CDR3 is CASSGRVAGDTEYF. The CDR3 nucleotides are TGTGCCAGCAGTGGCAGGGTGGCCGGAGATACGGAGTATTTT.

This chain connects TRBV3-1 to TRBJ2-3, with a possible D match to TRBD2 (7 bases). CDR3 length: 12 residues. V lost 8 bases to trimming and J lost 9 bases, with 15 bases between them. Germline CDR1 reads LGHDT; CDR2 reads YNNKEL (reference sequence). The CDR3 bases are TGTGCCAGCGACCAAGGGGGGGGCACGCAGTATTTT. Its protein product is CASDQGGGTQYF.

This rearrangement joins TRBV29-1 to TRBJ2-5; TRBD2 matches 11 bases. This CDR3 is built from 12 residues. The junction had 2 bases not matched to a gene; V was cut back by 7 bases and J by 4 bases. CDR1 and CDR2 (germline): SQVTM, ANQGSEA. In DNA, the CDR3 is TGCAGCGGGGGACTAGCGGTAGAGACCCAGTACTTC. It translates to CSGGLAVETQYF.

The V and J genes are TRBV25-1 and TRBJ2-1, with unresolved D. V lost 10 bases and J 2 bases, leaving 15 bases between the germline ends. Germline assignment: CDR1 MGHDK and CDR2 SYGVNS. The CDR3 is 14 residues long. The CDR3 here is CATRNLSPYNEQFF. CDR3 nucleotide sequence: TGTGCCACCAGGAACCTATCGCCCTACAATGAGCAGTTCTTC.